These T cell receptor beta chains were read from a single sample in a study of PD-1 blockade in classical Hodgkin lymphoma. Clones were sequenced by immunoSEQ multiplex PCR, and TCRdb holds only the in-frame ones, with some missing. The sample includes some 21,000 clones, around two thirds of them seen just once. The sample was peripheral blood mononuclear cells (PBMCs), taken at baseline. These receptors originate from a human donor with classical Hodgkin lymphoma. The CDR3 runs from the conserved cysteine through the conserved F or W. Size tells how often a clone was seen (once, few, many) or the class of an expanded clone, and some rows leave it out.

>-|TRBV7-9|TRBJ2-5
CASSLTGQGPETQYF
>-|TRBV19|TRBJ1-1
CASQGGYNTEAFF
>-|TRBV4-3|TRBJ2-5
CASSQDMQLAGGIQETQYF
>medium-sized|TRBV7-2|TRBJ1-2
CASILGQGAYGYTF
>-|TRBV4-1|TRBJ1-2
CASSQGGAGYGYTF
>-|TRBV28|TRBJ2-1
CASRDTSSYNEQFF
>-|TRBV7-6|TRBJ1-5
CASSLGPRKREPQHF
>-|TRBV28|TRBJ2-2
CASRGTSNGELFF
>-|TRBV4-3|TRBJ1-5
CASSQGAGSNQPQHF
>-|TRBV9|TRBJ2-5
CASSGSGQQETQYF
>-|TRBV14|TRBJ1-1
CASSPWRATEAFF
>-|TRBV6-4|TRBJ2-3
CASSDSWLNTQYF
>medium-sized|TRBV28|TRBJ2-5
CASSFPTGDRRETQYF
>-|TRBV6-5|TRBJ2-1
CASSPGTGTYNEQFF
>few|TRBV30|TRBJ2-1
CAWTSGSLAYNEQFF
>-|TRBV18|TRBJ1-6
CASFQGSSPLHF
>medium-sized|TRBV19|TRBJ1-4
CASSPPLPSKLFF
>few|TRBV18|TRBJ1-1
CASSPGLGTEAFF
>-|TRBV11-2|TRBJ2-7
CASSVRGPLDEQYF
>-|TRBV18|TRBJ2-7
CASSPGRPPYEQYF
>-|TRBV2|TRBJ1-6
CASSPGGSNSPLHF
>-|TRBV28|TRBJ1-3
CASSFRTGNTIYF
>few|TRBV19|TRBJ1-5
CASSIDPDRVQPQHF
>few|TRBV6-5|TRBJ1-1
CASSGWTQNTEAFF
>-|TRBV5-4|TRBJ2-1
CASSLASRGRYNEQFF
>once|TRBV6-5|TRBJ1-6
CASSGHTQGSPLHF
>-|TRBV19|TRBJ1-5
CASGGARDLQPQHF
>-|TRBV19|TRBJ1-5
CATIDRTGLDQPQHF
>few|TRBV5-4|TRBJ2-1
CASSLYQGLSNEQFF
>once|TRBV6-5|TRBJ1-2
CASSYGSDFQGSGYTF
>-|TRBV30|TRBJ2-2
CAWGRRGRTGELFF
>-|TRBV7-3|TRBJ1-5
CASSGGGPGQPQHF
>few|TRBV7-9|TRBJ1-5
CASSSTETHSNQPQHF
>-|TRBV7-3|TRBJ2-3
CASSFSGTWMDTQYF
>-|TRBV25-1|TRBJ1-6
CASSDLGLDNSPLHF